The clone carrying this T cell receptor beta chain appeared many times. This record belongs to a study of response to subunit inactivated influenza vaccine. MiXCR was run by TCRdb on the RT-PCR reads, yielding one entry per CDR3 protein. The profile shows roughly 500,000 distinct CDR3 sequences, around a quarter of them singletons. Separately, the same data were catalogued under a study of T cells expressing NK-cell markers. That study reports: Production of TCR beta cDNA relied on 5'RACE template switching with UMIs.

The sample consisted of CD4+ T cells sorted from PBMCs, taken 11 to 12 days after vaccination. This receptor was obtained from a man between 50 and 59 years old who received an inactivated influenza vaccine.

CDR3 residues: CASSFIYEQYF. CDR3 in DNA: TGTGCCAGCAGTTTCATTTACGAGCAGTACTTC. The V and J genes are TRBV12-3 or TRBV12-4 and TRBJ2-7; the D is unclear. This CDR3 has 11 amino acids. The germline V and J ends were trimmed by 3 bases and 4 bases, with 4 bases remaining between them.